This passage covers 20 T cell receptor beta chains from one sample sequenced in a study of T cell responses to AZD1222 COVID-19 vaccine (dated by TCRdb to the early 2020s). The time point label here, explained by the study, means: baseline before first vaccination. Library preparation used the immunoSEQ multiplex PCR assay. TCRdb's version of the immuneACCESS table is confined to in-frame rearrangements and falls short of the full clone set. An unresolved V gene accounts for under half of the shortfall where checked; the remainder is of unknown origin. This sample has more than 100,000 clones in its table, and about 85% of those were observed once. Approximately 6.2% of the sample is taken by the ten largest. This material consisted of peripheral blood, taken on day 0 of AZD1222 vaccination. All receptors derive from an adult in good health.

CDR3 bases: TGCGCCAGCAGCCCCGGGGAGAGCTCTGGAAACACCATATATTTT. This sequence encodes CASSPGESSGNTIYF. The rearrangement joins TRBV5-1 to TRBJ1-3; D unresolved. V was cut by 4 bases and J by 0 bases, with 11 bases left in between. The CDR3 loop spans 15 amino acids. Germline values: CDR1 SGHRS, CDR2 YFSETQ. Complete variable domain (other parts from reference TRBV5-1 and TRBJ1-3): KAGVTQTPRYLIKTRGQQVTLSCSPISGHRSVSWYQQTPGQGLQFLFEYFSETQRNKGNFPGRFSGRQFSNSRSEMNVSTLELGDSALYLCASSPGESSGNTIYFGEGSWLTVV.

This CDR3 is CASSEQSGGADTQYF. The CDR3 nucleotides read TGTGCCAGCAGTGAACAAAGCGGGGGGGCAGATACGCAGTATTTT. This chain joins TRBV6-1 and TRBJ2-3; the match to TRBD2 covers 10 bases. J was trimmed by 4 bases and V by 2 bases; bases with no gene match: 3. CDR1 and CDR2 (germline): MNHNS, SASEGT. The CDR3 contains 15 residues.

CDR3 loop: CASSSDRGGEAFF. As DNA, the CDR3 is TGTGCCAGCAGTTCGGACAGGGGGGGTGAAGCTTTCTTT. The chain employs TRBV27 and TRBJ1-1; TRBD1 aligns across 10 bases. The germline V gene encodes CDR1 MNHEY and CDR2 SMNVEV (reference sequence). This CDR3 contains 13 residues. V trimming: 4 bases; J trimming: 7 bases; junction bases outside the gene matches: 3.

The rearrangement links TRBV5-1 to TRBJ2-3; no definite D call. This CDR3 is 15 amino acids long. Germline V lookup: CDR1 SGHRS, CDR2 YFSETQ. The V gene lost 2 bases and the J gene lost 0 bases, with 10 bases spanning the gap. The CDR3 region is CASSFSRSSTDTQYF. In DNA form, the CDR3 reads TGCGCCAGCAGCTTCAGCAGATCTAGCACAGATACGCAGTATTTT.

This rearrangement joins TRBV6-1 to TRBJ1-5; D is unresolved. Germline V CDR1 and CDR2: MNHNS, SASEGT. The CDR3 is 14 amino acids. The ends were cut back, 3 bases at V and 7 bases at J, with 13 bases in the middle. CDR3 amino acids: CASSDTAPRQPQHF. The CDR3 nucleotides read TGTGCCAGCAGTGACACGGCCCCGAGACAGCCCCAGCATTTT.

This clone occurred once. The chain recombines TRBV2 with TRBJ2-7; 12 nucleotides align to TRBD1. Germline CDR1 and CDR2: SNHLY and FYNNEI. J gave up 5 bases and V 0 bases, and 2 bases lay outside the gene matches. This CDR3 is 15 amino acids long. The CDR3 DNA reads as TGTGCCAGCAGTGAAGCACGGGACAGGGGGCACGAGCAGTACTTC. This codes for CASSEARDRGHEQYF.

This clone showed up just once. The V and J genes are TRBV28 and TRBJ1-2; 7 positions match TRBD1. Trimming took 5 bases from V and 8 from J; bases not matched to a gene: 11. Germline V lookup: CDR1 MDHEN, CDR2 SYDVKM. The CDR3 is 14 residues long. The CDR3 sequence is CASSPSDRRGGYTF. As DNA, the CDR3 is TGTGCCAGCAGTCCCTCGGACAGGCGGGGCGGCTACACCTTC.

This rearrangement joins TRBV7-2 to TRBJ1-1; TRBD1 might be the D (6 bases). The CDR3 totals 17 residues. The V and J ends lost 5 bases and 1 base respectively, with 20 bases between them. The germline gives CDR1 SGHTA, CDR2 FQGNSA. CDR3 sequence: CASSPRHGQSGNTEAFF. The CDR3 nucleotides read TGTGCCAGCAGCCCCCGTCACGGACAGTCGGGGAACACTGAAGCTTTCTTT.

The chain has TRBV2 and TRBJ2-1; TRBD1 might be the D (9 bases). Germline assignment: CDR1 SNHLY and CDR2 FYNNEI. Trimming stripped 2 bases from V and 6 bases from J, with 23 bases between. The CDR3 is made up of 18 amino acids. The CDR3 reads CASSERGGQGIGGNEQFF. As DNA, the CDR3 is TGTGCCAGCAGTGAACGGGGGGGACAGGGCATCGGAGGCAATGAGCAGTTCTTC.

As for this clone: Additional DNA sequences in this sample encode the identical CDR3. The chain uses TRBV7-9 and TRBJ1-1; no clear D gene. This CDR3 has 11 residues. Germline loops: CDR1 SEHNR, CDR2 FQNEAQ (reference sequence). The ends were cut back, 3 bases at V and 1 base at J, with 0 bases in the middle. CDR3 coding DNA: TGTGCCAGCAGCTTGAACACTGAAGCTTTCTTT. Translating gives CASSLNTEAFF.

CDR3 in DNA: TGTGCCTGGAACGACGGGCCTACTGGAAACACCATATATTTT. Translation: CAWNDGPTGNTIYF. The rearrangement uses TRBV30 and TRBJ1-3; D unclear. This CDR3 has 14 amino acids. The germline V gene has CDR1 GTSNPN and CDR2 SVGIG (reference sequence). The ends were cut back, 4 bases at V and 2 bases at J, with 12 bases in the middle. Using reference TRBV30 and TRBJ1-3 for the parts outside the CDR3, the full variable domain is SQTIHQWPATLVQPVGSPLSLECTVEGTSNPNLYWYRQAAGRGLQLLFYSVGIGQISSEVPQNLSASRPQDRQFILSSKKLLLSDSGFYLCAWNDGPTGNTIYFGEGSWLTVV.

The chain couples TRBV4-3 to TRBJ1-1, with D tentatively TRBD1 (5 bases). Germline V gene data show CDR1 as LGHNA and CDR2 as YSLEER. The CDR3 covers 16 residues. The ends were cut back, 0 bases at V and 3 bases at J, with 14 bases in the middle. DNA for the CDR3: TGCGCCAGCAGCCAAGACCCTAATCCGGGACACACTGAAGCTTTCTTT. It codes for CASSQDPNPGHTEAFF.

V and J are TRBV12-3 or TRBV12-4 and TRBJ2-2; D is uncertain. CDR3 length: 12 residues. V lost 5 bases, J lost 3 bases, and 4 bases lay in between. CDR3 residues: CASSLYTGELFF. The CDR3 bases are TGTGCCAGCAGTCTATACACCGGGGAGCTGTTTTTT.

V gene TRBV29-1 combines with J gene TRBJ2-7; 8 bases align to TRBD2. Germline values: CDR1 SQVTM, CDR2 ANQGSEA. V gave up 4 bases and J gave up 2 bases; unmatched junction bases: 4. The CDR3 spans 13 residues. The CDR3 is CSVVVGGAYEQYF. The CDR3 bases are TGCAGCGTTGTTGTCGGGGGGGCCTACGAGCAGTACTTC.

The chain joins TRBV11-2 to TRBJ2-1, with D perhaps TRBD1 (7 bases). Germline values: CDR1 SGHAT, CDR2 FQNNGV. The V end was cut by 7 bases, the J end by 3 bases, with 16 bases between. The CDR3 contains 15 residues. The CDR3 protein is CASTEGAGIYNEQFF. The DNA of the CDR3 is TGTGCCAGCACAGAGGGGGCGGGGATCTACAATGAGCAGTTCTTC. The variable domain in full, with the rest retrieved from reference TRBV11-2 and TRBJ2-1, is EAGVAQSPRYKIIEKRQSVAFWCNPISGHATLYWYQQILGQGPKLLIQFQNNGVVDDSQLPKDRFSAERLKGVDSTLKIQPAKLEDSAVYLCASTEGAGIYNEQFFGPGTRLTVL.

The rearrangement uses TRBV18 and TRBJ2-1; the match to TRBD2 covers 10 bases. Germline CDR1 KGHSH, CDR2 LQKENI. The J segment lost 9 bases and the V segment lost 3 bases, leaving 8 bases of the junction unmatched. The CDR3 is 15 residues long. The CDR3 protein is CASSPGASGGVEQFF. CDR3 sequence (DNA): TGTGCCAGCTCACCGGGGGCTAGCGGGGGCGTTGAGCAGTTCTTC.

This clone appeared once. This chain links TRBV25-1 with TRBJ2-4; unclear D gene. There are 15 residues in the CDR3. V dropped 3 bases and J dropped 8 bases, with 17 bases sitting between them. Germline V gives CDR1 MGHDK, CDR2 SYGVNS. The CDR3 nucleotides are TGTGCCAGCAGTGATAATCTACGAGGTTTGGACATTCAGTACTTC. Its translation is CASSDNLRGLDIQYF.

For the CDR3, the DNA is TGTGTTTCAAAAGAGTACGAGCAGTACTTC. Its translation is CVSKEYEQYF. The chain employs TRBV21-1 and TRBJ2-7; the table's TRBD2 call for D was not verified on the DNA. TRBV21-1 is labeled a pseudogene. The CDR3 has 10 residues.

The chain joins TRBV7-2 to TRBJ2-1, with 7 bases identical to TRBD1. This CDR3 spans 16 amino acids. J gave up 6 bases and V 5 bases, and 13 bases lay outside the gene matches. Germline V CDR1 and CDR2: SGHTA, FQGNSA. CDR3 DNA: TGTGCCAGCAGCCAAGGATCGGGACAGACACGCAATGAGCAGTTCTTC. Its protein is CASSQGSGQTRNEQFF.

V is TRBV25-1 and J is TRBJ2-1; D ambiguous. V lost 6 bases and J lost 7, with 13 bases in between. CDR1 is MGHDK, CDR2 SYGVNS, per germline. The CDR3 is made up of 13 amino acids. For the CDR3, the DNA is TGTGCCAGCAGCCCCATGGTGGGAAATGAGCAGTTCTTC. It translates to CASSPMVGNEQFF.